This TCR beta chain was observed in a study of cytomegalovirus exposure and HLA in healthy donors. Study-level background: A prior study identified approximately 120 million unique TCR beta sequences from 150 million to 200 million T cells.

The PCR contained 60 Vbeta and 13 Jbeta primers. As processed by the authors: As a later analysis found, there were 70 million to 90 million unique TCR beta chains, of which roughly 11 million were shared. The repertoire was sequenced with immunoSEQ multiplex PCR; TCRdb's copy has only in-frame clones and lacks some. The V and J calls and the clone size are those of that table, but D and trimming were determined from the DNA. The sample contains around 130,000 clones, about 82% of which appear only once. Findings of the study overall: Being productive about 90% or about 30% of the time was typical of most TCR beta V segments in an earlier analysis. Follow-up analysis later connected one missense variant in DCLRE1C with trimming of TCR beta V- and J-genes.

Trimming took 2 bases from V and 5 from J; bases not matched to a gene: 4. Germline V gene lookup returns CDR1 SGHRS and CDR2 YFSETQ. The CDR3 covers 14 residues. About this clone itself: The antigen is undetermined.

What was sequenced was PBMCs. The gene calls are TRBV5-1 and TRBJ1-1; 9 positions agree with TRBD1. This TCR was sampled from a man aged 25-45 years in good health and CMV-seronegative. Here the CDR3 reads CASSLQGAGTEAFF. CDR3 bases: TGCGCCAGCAGCTTACAGGGGGCAGGGACTGAAGCTTTCTTT.